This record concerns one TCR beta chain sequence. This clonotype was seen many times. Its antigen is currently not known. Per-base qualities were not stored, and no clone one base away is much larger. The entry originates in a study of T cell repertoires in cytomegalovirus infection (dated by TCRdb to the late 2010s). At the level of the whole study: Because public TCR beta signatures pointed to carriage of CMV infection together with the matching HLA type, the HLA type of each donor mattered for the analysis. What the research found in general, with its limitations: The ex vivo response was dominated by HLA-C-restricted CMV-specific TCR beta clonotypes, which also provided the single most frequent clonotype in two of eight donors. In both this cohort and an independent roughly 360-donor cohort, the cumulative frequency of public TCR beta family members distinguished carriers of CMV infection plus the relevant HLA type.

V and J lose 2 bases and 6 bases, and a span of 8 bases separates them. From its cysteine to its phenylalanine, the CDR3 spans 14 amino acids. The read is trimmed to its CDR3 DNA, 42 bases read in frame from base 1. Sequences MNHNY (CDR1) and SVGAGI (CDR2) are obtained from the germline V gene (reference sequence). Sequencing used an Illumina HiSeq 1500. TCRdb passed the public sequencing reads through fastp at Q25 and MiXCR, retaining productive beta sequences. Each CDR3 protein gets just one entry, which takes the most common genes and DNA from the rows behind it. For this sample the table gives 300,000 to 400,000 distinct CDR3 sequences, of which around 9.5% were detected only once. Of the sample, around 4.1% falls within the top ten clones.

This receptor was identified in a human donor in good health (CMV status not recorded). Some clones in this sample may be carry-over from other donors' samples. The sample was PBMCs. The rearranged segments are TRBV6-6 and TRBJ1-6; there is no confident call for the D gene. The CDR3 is CASSYGGVNSPLHF. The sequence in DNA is TGTGCCAGCAGTTACGGCGGGGTTAATTCACCCCTCCACTTT.